The TCR beta chain under discussion was sequenced for a study of Ad26.COV2.S vaccination and SARS-CoV-2 variants. Stated treatment: roughly 19 received Ad26.COV2.S at low or high dose, single or two shots; 5 received placebo; per-sample allocation not given. Sampling was performed 63 days after the first vaccine or placebo injection. Libraries were prepared by immunoSEQ multiplex PCR; TCRdb keeps only in-frame clonotypes and omits some of them. The sample records 350,000 to 450,000 clones, about 80% being singletons. As for this clone: Its antigen is unidentified.

Study results and caveats: Vaccinees reportedly had broad spike-specific CD8+ and CD4+ T cell responses.

V trimming: 2 bases; J trimming: 8 bases; junction bases outside the gene matches: 16. Germline values: CDR1 LGHDT, CDR2 YNNKEL (reference sequence). There are 18 residues in the CDR3. The TCR sequence derives from a person between 18 and 65 years old who received the Ad26.COV2.S COVID-19 vaccine or a placebo. The chain uses TRBV3-1 (or the pseudogene TRBV3-2) and TRBJ2-1, with TRBD2 identical over 9 bases. Sequenced material: peripheral blood, taken in a trial of Ad26.COV2.S vaccine versus placebo. CDR3 DNA sequence: TGTGCCAGCAGCCAAATTAGGGCTAGCGGGGTGAAGAAAGATGAGCAGTTCTTC. Residues: CASSQIRASGVKKDEQFF.